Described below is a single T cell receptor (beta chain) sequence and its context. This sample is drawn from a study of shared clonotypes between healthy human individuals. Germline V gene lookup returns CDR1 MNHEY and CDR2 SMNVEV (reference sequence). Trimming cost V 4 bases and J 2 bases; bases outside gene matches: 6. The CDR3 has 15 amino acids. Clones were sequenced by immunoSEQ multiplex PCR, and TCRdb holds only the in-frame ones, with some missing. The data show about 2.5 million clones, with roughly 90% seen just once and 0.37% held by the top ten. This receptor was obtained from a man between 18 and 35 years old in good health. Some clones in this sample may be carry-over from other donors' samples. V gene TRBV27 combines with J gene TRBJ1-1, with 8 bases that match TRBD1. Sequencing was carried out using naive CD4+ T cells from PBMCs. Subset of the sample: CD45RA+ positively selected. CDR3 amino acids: CASSSPTGGNTEAFF. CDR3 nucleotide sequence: TGTGCCAGCAGTTCGCCCACAGGGGGAAACACTGAAGCTTTCTTT.